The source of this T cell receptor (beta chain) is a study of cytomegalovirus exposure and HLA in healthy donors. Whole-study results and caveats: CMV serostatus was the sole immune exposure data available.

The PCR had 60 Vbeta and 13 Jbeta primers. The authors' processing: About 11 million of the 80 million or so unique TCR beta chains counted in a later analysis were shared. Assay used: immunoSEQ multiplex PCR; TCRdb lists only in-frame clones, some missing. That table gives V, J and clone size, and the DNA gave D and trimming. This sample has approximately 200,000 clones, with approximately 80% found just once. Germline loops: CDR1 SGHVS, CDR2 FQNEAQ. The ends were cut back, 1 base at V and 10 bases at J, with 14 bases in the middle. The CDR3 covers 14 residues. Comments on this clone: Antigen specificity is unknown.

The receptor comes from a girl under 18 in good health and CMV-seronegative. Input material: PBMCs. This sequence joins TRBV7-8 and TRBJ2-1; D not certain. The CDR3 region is CASSLESSTFEQFF. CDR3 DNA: TGTGCCAGCAGCTTAGAGTCCTCCACTTTCGAGCAGTTCTTC.